This TCR beta chain is drawn from a study of cytomegalovirus exposure and HLA in healthy donors. On this clone: Its target is not known.

This PCR relied on a set of 60 Vbeta primers and 13 Jbeta primers. This table comes from immunoSEQ multiplex PCR, and its TCRdb copy is limited to in-frame clones, with some not included. This sample yields under 250,000 clones, of which 65% to 85% are seen a single time; around 1.7% belongs to the top ten. This CDR3 contains 16 residues. Germline V gene sequence: CDR1 SGHRS, CDR2 YFSETQ. The germline V and J ends were trimmed by 0 bases and 4 bases, with 13 bases remaining between them. Study-level findings and limits: Looking again later, the authors saw that most CMV-associated TCR beta chains seemed HLA-restricted.

The V and J genes are TRBV5-1 and TRBJ2-2; a weak D match, TRBD2 (5 bases). Sample: PBMCs. The clonotype comes from a man in his fifties or sixties in good health and CMV-seronegative. CDR3 protein: CASSLALGKVTGELFF. CDR3 coding DNA: TGCGCCAGCAGCTTGGCCCTCGGGAAGGTCACCGGGGAGCTGTTTTTT.